This T cell receptor beta chain was sequenced for a study of blood T cells in healthy people across ages. Regarding the study as a whole: Correlation between TCR beta diversity and naive T cell percentage was strong. Per million T cells, the diversity of TCR beta decreased roughly linearly as age advanced.

A remark on this clonotype: Antigen unknown.

This CDR3 comprises 13 residues. CDR1 SGHTA and CDR2 FQGNSA come from the germline V gene. V lost 5 bases to trimming and J lost 5 bases; unmatched junction nucleotides: 3. The use of a sample-barcoded 5' primer and a J-beta primer mix characterized a second PCR of roughly 6 to 11 cycles. The template-switch adaptor, which had 12 random nucleotides, put a tag on each cDNA molecule. TCRdb re-called the 5' RACE reads with MiXCR, one entry per CDR3 protein. The table records about 690,000 distinct CDR3 sequences, 40% to 45% of them present only once. This TCR was sampled from a man at least 80 years old in good health. The sequenced material came from blood. V is TRBV7-2 and J is TRBJ2-7, with TRBD1 matching over 10 bases. As DNA, the CDR3 is TGTGCCAGCAGCATCGGGACAGGGGACGAGCAGTACTTC. It encodes CASSIGTGDEQYF.